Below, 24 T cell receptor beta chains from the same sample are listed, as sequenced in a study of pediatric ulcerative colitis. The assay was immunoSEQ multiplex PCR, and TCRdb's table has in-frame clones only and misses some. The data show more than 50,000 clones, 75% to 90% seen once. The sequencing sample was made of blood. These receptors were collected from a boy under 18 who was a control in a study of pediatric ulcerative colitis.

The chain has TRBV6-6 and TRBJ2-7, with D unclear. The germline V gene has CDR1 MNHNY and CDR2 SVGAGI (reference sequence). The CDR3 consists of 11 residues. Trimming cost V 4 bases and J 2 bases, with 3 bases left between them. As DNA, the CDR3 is TGTGCCAGCAGTTCTACCTACGAGCAGTACTTC. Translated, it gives CASSSTYEQYF.

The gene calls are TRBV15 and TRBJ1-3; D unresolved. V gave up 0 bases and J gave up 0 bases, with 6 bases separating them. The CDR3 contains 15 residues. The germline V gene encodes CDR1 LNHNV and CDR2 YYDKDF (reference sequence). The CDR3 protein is CATSRDRYSGNTIYF. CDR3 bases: TGTGCCACCAGCAGAGACCGGTACTCTGGAAACACCATATATTTT.

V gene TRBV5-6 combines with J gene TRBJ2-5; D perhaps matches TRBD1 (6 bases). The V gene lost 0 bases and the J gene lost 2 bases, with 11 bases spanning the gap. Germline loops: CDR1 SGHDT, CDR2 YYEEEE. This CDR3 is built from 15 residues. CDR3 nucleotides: TGTGCCAGCAGCTTGGTCCAGGGGCTGCAAGAGACCCAGTACTTC. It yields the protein CASSLVQGLQETQYF.

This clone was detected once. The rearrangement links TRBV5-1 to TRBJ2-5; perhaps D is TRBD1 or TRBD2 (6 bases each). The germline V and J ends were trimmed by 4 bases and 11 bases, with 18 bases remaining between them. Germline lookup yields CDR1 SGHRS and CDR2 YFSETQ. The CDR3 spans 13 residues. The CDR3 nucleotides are TGCGCCAGCAGCCCGGAGGGGGTGGAAGAGCAGTACTTC. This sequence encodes CASSPEGVEEQYF.

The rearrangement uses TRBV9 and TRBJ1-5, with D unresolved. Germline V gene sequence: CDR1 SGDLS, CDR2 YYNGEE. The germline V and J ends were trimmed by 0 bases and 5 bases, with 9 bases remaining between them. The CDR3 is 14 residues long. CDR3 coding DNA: TGTGCCAGCAGCGTAGGAGATGTCGATCAGCCCCAGCATTTT. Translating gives CASSVGDVDQPQHF.

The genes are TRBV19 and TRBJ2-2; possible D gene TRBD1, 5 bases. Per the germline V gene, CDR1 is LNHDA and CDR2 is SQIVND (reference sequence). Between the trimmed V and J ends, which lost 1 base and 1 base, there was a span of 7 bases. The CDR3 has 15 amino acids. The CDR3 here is CASSIGQMNTGELFF. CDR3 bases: TGTGCCAGTAGTATAGGACAGATGAACACCGGGGAGCTGTTTTTT. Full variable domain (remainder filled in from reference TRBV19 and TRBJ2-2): DGGITQSPKYLFRKEGQNVTLSCEQNLNHDAMYWYRQDPGQGLRLIYYSQIVNDFQKGDIAEGYSVSREKKESFPLTVTSAQKNPTAFYLCASSIGQMNTGELFFGEGSRLTVL.

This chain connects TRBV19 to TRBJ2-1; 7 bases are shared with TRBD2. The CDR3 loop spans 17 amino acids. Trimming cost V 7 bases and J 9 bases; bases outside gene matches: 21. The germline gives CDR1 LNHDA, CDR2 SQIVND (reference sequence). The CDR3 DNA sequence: TGTGCCAGTAACTCAAAGAAGTCAGCTAGCGGTGGTGGTGAGCAGTTCTTC. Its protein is CASNSKKSASGGGEQFF.

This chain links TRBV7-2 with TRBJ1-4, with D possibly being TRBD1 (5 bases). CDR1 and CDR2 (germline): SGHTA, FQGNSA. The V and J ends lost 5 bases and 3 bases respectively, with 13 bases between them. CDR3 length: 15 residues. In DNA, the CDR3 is TGTGCCAGCAGCAGACCGGGACGGGCTAATGAAAAACTGTTTTTT. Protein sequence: CASSRPGRANEKLFF.

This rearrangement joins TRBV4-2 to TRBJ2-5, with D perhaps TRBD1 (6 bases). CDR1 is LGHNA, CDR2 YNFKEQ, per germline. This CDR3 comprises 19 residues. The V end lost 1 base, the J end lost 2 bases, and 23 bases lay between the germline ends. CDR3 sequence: CASSQALDYTGSSQETQYF. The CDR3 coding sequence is TGTGCCAGCAGCCAAGCCCTGGATTATACAGGGTCCTCGCAAGAGACCCAGTACTTC.

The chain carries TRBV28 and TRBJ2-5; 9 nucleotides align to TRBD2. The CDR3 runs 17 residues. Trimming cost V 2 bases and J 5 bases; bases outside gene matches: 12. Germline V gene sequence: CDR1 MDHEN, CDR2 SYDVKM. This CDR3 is CASSLKTIAGVGETQYF. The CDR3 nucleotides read TGTGCCAGCAGTTTAAAGACCATAGCGGGAGTCGGGGAGACCCAGTACTTC.

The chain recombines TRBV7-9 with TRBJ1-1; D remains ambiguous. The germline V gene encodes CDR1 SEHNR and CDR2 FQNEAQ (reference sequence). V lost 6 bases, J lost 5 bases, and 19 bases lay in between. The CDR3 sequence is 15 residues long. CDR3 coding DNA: TGTGCCAGCAGTAACCAAGACGGGATGGGGACTGAAGCTTTCTTT. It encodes CASSNQDGMGTEAFF.

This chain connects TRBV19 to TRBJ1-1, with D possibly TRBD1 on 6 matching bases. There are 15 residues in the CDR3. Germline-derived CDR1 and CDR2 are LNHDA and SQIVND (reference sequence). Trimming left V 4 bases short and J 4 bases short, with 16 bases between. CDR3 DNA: TGTGCCAGTAGTACCGGACAGACGTTACCCACTGAAGCTTTCTTT. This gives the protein CASSTGQTLPTEAFF.

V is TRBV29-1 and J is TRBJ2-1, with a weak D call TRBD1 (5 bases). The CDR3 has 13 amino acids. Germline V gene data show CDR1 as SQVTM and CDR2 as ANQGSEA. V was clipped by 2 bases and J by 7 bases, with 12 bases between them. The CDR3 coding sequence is TGCAGCGTTGAATACCTCGCAGGGAATGAGCAGTTCTTC. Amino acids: CSVEYLAGNEQFF.

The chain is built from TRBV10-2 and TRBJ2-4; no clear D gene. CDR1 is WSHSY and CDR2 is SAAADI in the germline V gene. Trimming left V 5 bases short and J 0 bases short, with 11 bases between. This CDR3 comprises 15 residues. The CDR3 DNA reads TGCGCCAGCAGTCAGACACAGCTAGCCAAAAACATTCAGTACTTC. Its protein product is CASSQTQLAKNIQYF.

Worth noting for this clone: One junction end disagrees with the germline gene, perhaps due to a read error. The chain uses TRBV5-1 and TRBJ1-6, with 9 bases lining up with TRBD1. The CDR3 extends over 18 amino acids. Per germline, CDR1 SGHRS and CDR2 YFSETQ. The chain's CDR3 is CASSGDVTGGSSNSPLHF. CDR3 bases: TGCGCCAGCAGCGGAGATGTTACAGGGGGCTCCTCTAATTCACCCCTCCACTTT.

The CDR3 bases are TGCAGCATAAGGGGGGGGCTACCACAACATACGCAGTATTTT. This gives the protein CSIRGGLPQHTQYF. The genes are TRBV29-1 and TRBJ2-3; possible D gene TRBD2, 7 bases. The germline gives CDR1 SQVTM, CDR2 ANQGSEA. This CDR3 is built from 14 residues. V lost 8 bases, J lost 7 bases, and 22 bases lay in between.

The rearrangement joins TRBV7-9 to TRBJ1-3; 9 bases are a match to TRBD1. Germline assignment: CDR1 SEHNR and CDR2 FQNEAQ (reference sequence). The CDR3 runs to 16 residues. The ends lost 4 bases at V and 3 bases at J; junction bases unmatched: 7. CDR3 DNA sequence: TGTGCCAGCAGCTCACCGGACAGGGGTGGTGGAAACACCATATATTTT. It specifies CASSSPDRGGGNTIYF.

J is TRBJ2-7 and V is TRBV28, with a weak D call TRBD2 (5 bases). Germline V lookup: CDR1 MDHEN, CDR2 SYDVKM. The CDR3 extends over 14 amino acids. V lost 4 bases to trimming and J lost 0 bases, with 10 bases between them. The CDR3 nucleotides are TGTGCCAGCAGTTCCCCTGAGGGCTCCTACGAGCAGTACTTC. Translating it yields CASSSPEGSYEQYF.

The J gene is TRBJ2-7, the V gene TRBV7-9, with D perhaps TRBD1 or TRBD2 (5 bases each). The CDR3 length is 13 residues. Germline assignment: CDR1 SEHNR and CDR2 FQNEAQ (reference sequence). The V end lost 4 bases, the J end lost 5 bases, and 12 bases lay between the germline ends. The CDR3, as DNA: TGTGCCAGCAGCTCCGGGGTCAGGGACGAGCAGTACTTC. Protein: CASSSGVRDEQYF.

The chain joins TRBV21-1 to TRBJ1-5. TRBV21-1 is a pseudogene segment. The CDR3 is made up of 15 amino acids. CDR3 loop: CASSKGVMSNQPQHF. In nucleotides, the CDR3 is TGTGCCAGCAGCAAAGGGGTGATGAGCAATCAGCCCCAGCATTTT.

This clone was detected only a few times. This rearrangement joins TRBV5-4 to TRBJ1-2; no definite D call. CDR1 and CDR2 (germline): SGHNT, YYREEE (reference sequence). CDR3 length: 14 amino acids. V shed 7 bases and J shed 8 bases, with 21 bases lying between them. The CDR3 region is CASHRSGLWEGYTF. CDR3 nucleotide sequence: TGTGCCAGCCATAGGAGCGGCCTTTGGGAAGGCTACACCTTC.

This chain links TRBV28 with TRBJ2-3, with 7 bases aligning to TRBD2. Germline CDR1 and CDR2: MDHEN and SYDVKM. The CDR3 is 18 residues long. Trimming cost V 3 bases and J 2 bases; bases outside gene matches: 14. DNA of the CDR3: TGTGCCAGCAGTTTCCCGGGAGGAATTGGGGGACTCACAGATACGCAGTATTTT. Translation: CASSFPGGIGGLTDTQYF.

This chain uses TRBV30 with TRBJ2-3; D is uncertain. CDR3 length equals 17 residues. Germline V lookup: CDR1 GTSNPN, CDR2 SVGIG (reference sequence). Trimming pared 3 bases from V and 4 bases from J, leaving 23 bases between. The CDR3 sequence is CAWSPSRSSRGADTQYF. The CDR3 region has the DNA TGTGCCTGGAGCCCATCTCGGAGTAGCCGAGGAGCAGATACGCAGTATTTT.

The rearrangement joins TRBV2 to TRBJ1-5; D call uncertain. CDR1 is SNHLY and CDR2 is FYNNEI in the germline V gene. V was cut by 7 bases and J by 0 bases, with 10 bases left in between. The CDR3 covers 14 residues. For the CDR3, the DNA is TGTGCCAGCAACGCGTTGAATAGCAATCAGCCCCAGCATTTT. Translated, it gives CASNALNSNQPQHF.